Listed below are T cell receptor beta chains from one sample, sequenced in a study of blood T cell repertoires in COVID-19. Profiling relied on immunoSEQ multiplex PCR, and the TCRdb table lists in-frame clones only, not all of them. The repertoire holds under 200,000 clones, with roughly 85% as singletons. The sequenced sample consisted of peripheral blood. The receptors originated from a woman of 80 years or more with acute or convalescent COVID-19. Both conserved end residues are part of each CDR3. D genes are given only for firm matches. Clone sizes are given selectively: once, few, many, or a class where the clone is expanded.

V: TRBV6-6
D: TRBD1
size: -
J: TRBJ2-1
CDR3: CASGPADRDHNEQFF
DNA: TGTGCCAGCGGCCCAGCGGACAGGGATCACAATGAGCAGTTCTTC

V: TRBV6-5
D: -
size: -
J: TRBJ2-3
CDR3: CASSYSSALAGDTQYF
DNA: TGTGCCAGCAGTTATTCGTCCGCCTTGGCCGGGGATACGCAGTATTTT

V: TRBV5-1
D: -
size: few
J: TRBJ1-1
CDR3: CASSEGDYTEAFF
DNA: TGCGCCAGCAGCGAGGGTGATTACACTGAAGCTTTCTTT

V: TRBV7-2
D: TRBD1
size: once
J: TRBJ2-7
CDR3: CASSRGQGLMYEQYF
DNA: TGTGCCAGCAGCCGGGGACAGGGTTTAATGTACGAGCAGTACTTC

V: TRBV5-1
D: -
size: few
J: TRBJ1-1
CDR3: CASSADGTGNTEAFF
DNA: TGCGCCAGCAGCGCCGACGGTACAGGTAACACTGAAGCTTTCTTT

V: TRBV3-1/TRBV3-2
D: TRBD1
size: -
J: TRBJ1-5
CDR3: CASSLKGQGNQPQHF
DNA: TGTGCCAGCAGCCTCAAAGGACAGGGCAATCAGCCCCAGCATTTT

V: TRBV12-2
D: -
size: -
J: TRBJ1-2
CDR3: CASRLVWGERFGYTF
DNA: TGTGCAAGTCGCTTAGTGTGGGGGGAGCGATTTGGCTACACCTTC

V: TRBV5-1
D: TRBD2
size: -
J: TRBJ2-1
CDR3: CASSSGTSNNEQFF
DNA: TGCGCCAGCAGCTCCGGGACTAGTAACAATGAGCAGTTCTTC

V: TRBV10-3
D: TRBD1
size: once
J: TRBJ2-4
CDR3: CAISESSGDRELFQYF
DNA: TGTGCCATCAGTGAGTCAAGTGGGGACAGGGAACTATTTCAGTACTTC

V: TRBV7-2
D: -
size: -
J: TRBJ2-1
CDR3: CASSLAFVSSYNEQFF
DNA: TGTGCCAGCAGCTTAGCGTTCGTGAGTTCCTACAATGAGCAGTTCTTC

V: TRBV18
D: -
size: -
J: TRBJ1-6
CDR3: CASSPQGLQGSPLHF
DNA: TGTGCCAGCTCTCCACAGGGCTTGCAGGGCTCACCCCTCCACTTT

V: TRBV7-2
D: -
size: -
J: TRBJ2-1
CDR3: CASSLLRQLFF
DNA: TGTGCCAGCAGCTTATTGAGACAGCTTTTCTTC

V: TRBV19
D: -
size: -
J: TRBJ1-1
CDR3: CASSIWQLNTEAFF
DNA: TGTGCCAGTAGTATATGGCAGTTGAACACTGAAGCTTTCTTT

V: TRBV28
D: -
size: -
J: TRBJ1-2
CDR3: CASILGGAGDGYTF
DNA: TGTGCCAGCATTCTGGGTGGGGCGGGGGACGGCTACACCTTC

V: TRBV5-1
D: -
size: -
J: TRBJ1-5
CDR3: CASSLDPGASSNQPQHF
DNA: TGCGCCAGCAGCTTAGACCCAGGGGCCTCTAGCAATCAGCCCCAGCATTTT

V: TRBV11-2
D: TRBD2
size: -
J: TRBJ2-3
CDR3: CASSTRTSGSADTQYF
DNA: TGTGCCAGCAGCACCCGGACTAGCGGGAGTGCAGATACGCAGTATTTT

V: TRBV9
D: -
size: -
J: TRBJ1-2
CDR3: CASSARSGGYTF
DNA: TGTGCCAGCAGCGCCCGAAGCGGAGGCTACACCTTC

V: TRBV7-2
D: TRBD1
size: -
J: TRBJ1-1
CDR3: CASSLVQGDTEAFF
DNA: TGTGCCAGCAGCTTAGTGCAGGGGGACACTGAAGCTTTCTTT

V: TRBV7-8
D: -
size: -
J: TRBJ2-3
CDR3: CASSPRRTSTDTQYF
DNA: TGTGCCAGCAGCCCCAGGCGAACTAGCACAGATACGCAGTATTTT

V: TRBV11-1
D: TRBD1
size: -
J: TRBJ1-4
CDR3: CASSLGQWSEKLFF
DNA: TGTGCCAGCAGCCTGGGACAGTGGAGTGAAAAACTGTTTTTT

V: TRBV7-6
D: -
size: -
J: TRBJ2-1
CDR3: CASSPQSSYNEQFF
DNA: TGTGCCAGCAGCCCCCAATCATCCTACAATGAGCAGTTCTTC

V: TRBV7-2
D: -
size: -
J: TRBJ2-7
CDR3: CASSLTRYEQYF
DNA: TGTGCCAGCAGCTTAACTCGCTACGAGCAGTACTTC

V: TRBV6-1
D: -
size: -
J: TRBJ2-1
CDR3: CASSGSAASSYNEQFF
DNA: TGTGCCAGCAGTGGGAGTGCAGCGTCTTCTTACAATGAGCAGTTCTTC

V: TRBV27
D: TRBD1
size: -
J: TRBJ1-5
CDR3: CASRQGGLGNQPQHF
DNA: TGTGCCAGCAGGCAGGGGGGACTTGGGAATCAGCCCCAGCATTTT

V: TRBV27
D: TRBD1
size: few
J: TRBJ2-7
CDR3: CASRRQGPYEQYF
DNA: TGTGCCAGCAGACGACAGGGGCCTTACGAGCAGTACTTC

V: TRBV28
D: -
size: -
J: TRBJ1-2
CDR3: CASSRDIEVYGYTF
DNA: TGTGCCAGCAGCCGGGATATTGAGGTCTATGGCTACACCTTC

V: TRBV24-1
D: TRBD1
size: -
J: TRBJ1-2
CDR3: CATRITDRGHYGYTF
DNA: TGTGCCACCAGAATAACAGACAGGGGGCACTATGGCTACACCTTC

V: TRBV7-2
D: TRBD2
size: -
J: TRBJ2-5
CDR3: CASSFSSGGPETQYF
DNA: TGTGCCAGCAGCTTCTCGAGCGGGGGCCCAGAGACCCAGTACTTC

V: TRBV9
D: -
size: -
J: TRBJ2-7
CDR3: CASSATTGGIYEQYF
DNA: TGTGCCAGCAGCGCGACGACAGGAGGAATCTACGAGCAGTACTTC

V: TRBV4-3
D: -
size: -
J: TRBJ2-1
CDR3: CASSHEGGLTGYNEQFF
DNA: TGCGCCAGCAGCCATGAGGGGGGACTAACAGGCTACAATGAGCAGTTCTTC

V: TRBV9
D: TRBD2
size: -
J: TRBJ2-1
CDR3: CASSTGGSSYNEQFF
DNA: TGTGCCAGCAGCACAGGCGGGAGCTCCTACAATGAGCAGTTCTTC

V: TRBV9
D: TRBD1
size: -
J: TRBJ1-1
CDR3: CASSSRQGMNTEAFF
DNA: TGTGCCAGCAGCAGCCGACAGGGAATGAACACTGAAGCTTTCTTT

V: TRBV19
D: -
size: once
J: TRBJ2-5
CDR3: CASSIGGRQETQYF
DNA: TGTGCCAGTAGTATTGGTGGCAGGCAAGAGACCCAGTACTTC

V: TRBV19
D: -
size: -
J: TRBJ1-2
CDR3: CASSINAGGSNYGYTF
DNA: TGTGCCAGTAGTATCAATGCGGGGGGATCTAACTATGGCTACACCTTC

V: TRBV12-5
D: -
size: -
J: TRBJ1-1
CDR3: CASGQGRATEAFF
DNA: TGTGCTAGTGGTCAGGGGCGCGCTACCGAAGCTTTCTTT

V: TRBV6-6
D: TRBD1
size: -
J: TRBJ1-5
CDR3: CASSQLPRTGIEYSNQPQHF
DNA: TGTGCCAGCAGTCAACTACCCCGGACAGGGATTGAGTATAGCAATCAGCCCCAGCATTTT

V: TRBV11-1
D: TRBD2
size: -
J: TRBJ2-3
CDR3: CASSSGLAHSTDTQYF
DNA: TGTGCCAGCAGCTCGGGACTAGCGCATAGCACAGATACGCAGTATTTT

V: TRBV6-6
D: TRBD1
size: -
J: TRBJ2-4
CDR3: CASSPSGTGNLGDLNIQYF
DNA: TGTGCCAGCAGTCCCTCCGGGACAGGGAATTTAGGCGACCTAAACATTCAGTACTTC

V: TRBV18
D: -
size: -
J: TRBJ2-1
CDR3: CASSPPTTQGNEQFF
DNA: TGTGCCAGCTCACCACCGACTACACAGGGTAATGAGCAGTTCTTC

V: TRBV6-5
D: TRBD1
size: -
J: TRBJ1-2
CDR3: CASSRDRENYGYTF
DNA: TGTGCCAGCAGCCGGGACAGGGAAAACTATGGCTACACCTTC

V: TRBV14
D: -
size: -
J: TRBJ2-2
CDR3: CASSPRFTGELFF
DNA: TGTGCCAGCAGCCCCAGGTTCACCGGGGAGCTGTTTTTT

V: TRBV7-2
D: -
size: -
J: TRBJ1-6
CDR3: CASSPGGLNSPLHF
DNA: TGTGCCAGCAGCCCAGGAGGGCTTAATTCACCCCTCCACTTT

V: TRBV7-2
D: -
size: -
J: TRBJ2-2
CDR3: CASSLGRNTGELFF
DNA: TGTGCCAGCAGCTTAGGGAGGAACACCGGGGAGCTGTTTTTT

V: TRBV6-6
D: TRBD1
size: -
J: TRBJ1-6
CDR3: CASTTGWSYNSPLHF
DNA: TGTGCCAGCACGACAGGGTGGTCCTATAATTCACCCCTCCACTTT

V: TRBV29-1
D: TRBD2
size: -
J: TRBJ2-3
CDR3: CSVGTSGNTDTQYF
DNA: TGCAGCGTTGGGACTAGCGGAAACACAGATACGCAGTATTTT

V: TRBV7-2
D: TRBD2
size: -
J: TRBJ2-3
CDR3: CASSLFPLAGGRRDTQYF
DNA: TGTGCCAGCAGCTTATTTCCGTTAGCGGGAGGGCGAAGGGATACGCAGTATTTT

V: TRBV6-5
D: TRBD1
size: -
J: TRBJ1-1
CDR3: CASSYAGQGRTEAFF
DNA: TGTGCCAGCAGTTACGCGGGACAGGGAAGGACTGAAGCTTTCTTT

V: TRBV6-6
D: -
size: -
J: TRBJ2-1
CDR3: CASSYGSGSYNEQFF
DNA: TGTGCCAGCAGTTACGGCAGCGGCTCCTACAATGAGCAGTTCTTC

V: TRBV9
D: -
size: -
J: TRBJ1-1
CDR3: CASSVDMNTEAFF
DNA: TGTGCCAGCAGCGTGGACATGAACACTGAAGCTTTCTTT

V: TRBV10-1
D: -
size: -
J: TRBJ2-7
CDR3: CASSAGLLDYYEQYF
DNA: TGCGCCAGCAGCGCGGGACTTCTAGACTACTACGAGCAGTACTTC

V: TRBV19
D: TRBD1
size: -
J: TRBJ1-5
CDR3: CASSGGTARNQPQHF
DNA: TGTGCCAGTAGTGGGGGGACAGCTAGAAATCAGCCCCAGCATTTT

V: TRBV29-1
D: -
size: few
J: TRBJ2-3
CDR3: CSVDQGMTDTQYF
DNA: TGCAGCGTTGACCAGGGAATGACAGATACGCAGTATTTT

V: TRBV5-1
D: TRBD2
size: -
J: TRBJ2-1
CDR3: CASSLGLAASYNEQFF
DNA: TGCGCCAGCAGCTTGGGACTAGCGGCTTCCTACAATGAGCAGTTCTTC

V: TRBV24-1
D: TRBD2
size: -
J: TRBJ2-1
CDR3: CATSESGRSSYNEQFF
DNA: TGTGCCACCAGTGAGTCCGGGAGGAGCTCCTACAATGAGCAGTTCTTC

V: TRBV15
D: -
size: -
J: TRBJ1-3
CDR3: CATSREQYSGNTIYF
DNA: TGTGCCACCAGCAGAGAACAGTACTCTGGAAACACCATATATTTT

V: TRBV7-7
D: -
size: -
J: TRBJ2-2
CDR3: CASSLGGNTGELFF
DNA: TGTGCTAGCAGCTTAGGCGGGAACACCGGGGAGCTGTTTTTT

V: TRBV6-4
D: -
size: -
J: TRBJ2-3
CDR3: CASSEGSGRGASTDTQYF
DNA: TGTGCCAGCAGTGAGGGTAGCGGAAGAGGGGCTAGCACAGATACGCAGTATTTT